This TCR beta chain was found in a study of Ad26.COV2.S vaccination and SARS-CoV-2 variants. Treatment described: some 19 received Ad26.COV2.S at low or high dose, single or two shots; roughly five received placebo; per-sample allocation not given. Material that was analyzed had been drawn on day 63 after the first vaccine or placebo injection. Whoever gave the sample was an adult aged 18-55 years in Boston. TCRdb's table, derived via immunoSEQ multiplex PCR, lists solely in-frame clones and lacks some. Among 400,000 to 450,000 clones listed, around nine tenths were seen once. A single count supports this clone. At the DNA level, this CDR3 is encoded by other sequences in the same sample as well. This CDR3 is built from 13 residues. Germline CDR1 MNHEY, CDR2 SVGAGI. V dropped 5 bases and J dropped 5 bases, with 10 bases sitting between them.

The receptor was derived from a person aged 18-65 years who received the Ad26.COV2.S COVID-19 vaccine or a placebo. The source material was peripheral blood, sampled in a trial of Ad26.COV2.S vaccine versus placebo. J is TRBJ1-5 and V is TRBV6-5; a weak D match, TRBD1 (5 bases). Written as DNA, the CDR3 is TGTGCCAGCAGTCGGGACCGGGATCAGCCCCAGCATTTT. Encoded protein: CASSRDRDQPQHF.